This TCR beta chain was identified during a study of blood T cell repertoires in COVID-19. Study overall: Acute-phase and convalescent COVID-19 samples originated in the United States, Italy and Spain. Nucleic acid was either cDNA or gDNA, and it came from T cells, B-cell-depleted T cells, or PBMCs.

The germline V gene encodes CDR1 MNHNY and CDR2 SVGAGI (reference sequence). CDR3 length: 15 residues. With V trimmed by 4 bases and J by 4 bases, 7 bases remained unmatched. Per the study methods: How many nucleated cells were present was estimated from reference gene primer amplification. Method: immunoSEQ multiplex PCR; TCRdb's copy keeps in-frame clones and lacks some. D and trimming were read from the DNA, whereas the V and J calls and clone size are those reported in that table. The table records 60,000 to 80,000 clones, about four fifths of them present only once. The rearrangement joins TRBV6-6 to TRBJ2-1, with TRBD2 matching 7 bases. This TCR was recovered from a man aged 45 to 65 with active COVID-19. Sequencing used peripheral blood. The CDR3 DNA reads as TGTGCCAGCAGTTTCCGGGGGGACCTATACAATGAGCAGTTCTTC. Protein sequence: CASSFRGDLYNEQFF.